Listed here are 27 T cell receptor beta chains from one sample, sequenced in a study of technical replicates of blood from several donors. Clones were sequenced by immunoSEQ multiplex PCR, and TCRdb holds only the in-frame ones, with some missing. The data show about 82,000 clones, with over 90% seen just once and 0.37% held by the top ten. The sequencing sample was made of T cells isolated from PBMCs. These TCRs come from a human donor in good health.

V is TRBV19 and J is TRBJ2-7; D may be TRBD2 (6 bases). The CDR3 covers 13 residues. CDR1 and CDR2 from the germline V gene are LNHDA and SQIVND (reference sequence). V lost 5 bases and J 5 bases, leaving 13 bases between the germline ends. The CDR3 nucleotides are TGTGCCAGTAGTTGGCGGGGCGGGAACGAGCAGTACTTC. Protein: CASSWRGGNEQYF. Combining the CDR3 with reference TRBV19 and TRBJ2-7 gives the whole variable domain DGGITQSPKYLFRKEGQNVTLSCEQNLNHDAMYWYRQDPGQGLRLIYYSQIVNDFQKGDIAEGYSVSREKKESFPLTVTSAQKNPTAFYLCASSWRGGNEQYFGPGTRLTVT.

The chain is built from TRBV4-1 and TRBJ2-7; D uncertain. Germline V gene data show CDR1 as MGHRA and CDR2 as YSYEKL. The CDR3 extends over 15 amino acids. The germline V and J ends were trimmed by 4 bases and 3 bases, with 16 bases remaining between them. The CDR3 nucleotides are TGCGCCAGCAGCCTCATCCATACAGACGGCTACGAGCAGTACTTC. This encodes CASSLIHTDGYEQYF.

The chain employs TRBV30 and TRBJ2-7; D not resolved. The CDR3 consists of 11 residues. V lost 5 bases, J lost 4 bases, and 9 bases lay in between. CDR1 and CDR2 from the germline V gene are GTSNPN and SVGIG (reference sequence). Here the CDR3 DNA reads TGTGCCTGGGGAGCGCTTTACGAGCAGTACTTC. Translated, it gives CAWGALYEQYF.

The chain uses TRBV5-6 and TRBJ2-7; 9 positions agree with TRBD1. Losses at the gene ends were 5 bases for V and 6 bases for J; bases not matched to a gene: 3. Germline CDR1 reads SGHDT; CDR2 reads YYEEEE. This CDR3 contains 12 residues. CDR3 region: CASRRTGAEQYF. The CDR3 DNA sequence: TGTGCCAGCAGACGGACAGGGGCCGAGCAGTACTTC.

The V and J genes are TRBV28 and TRBJ2-3; maybe TRBD2 (5 bases). Trimming left V 8 bases short and J 4 bases short, with 13 bases between. Germline assignment: CDR1 MDHEN and CDR2 SYDVKM. The CDR3 length is 13 residues. CDR3 DNA: TGTGCCAGCCTCGACCCTAGCCCAGATACGCAGTATTTT. Protein: CASLDPSPDTQYF.

The genes are TRBV5-6 and TRBJ2-5; tentative D call: TRBD2 (6 bases). Germline loops: CDR1 SGHDT, CDR2 YYEEEE. V lost 6 bases and J 1 base, leaving 13 bases between the germline ends. The CDR3 consists of 14 residues. This CDR3 is CASTRGSAQETQYF. The CDR3 region has the DNA TGTGCCAGCACGCGGGGTAGCGCCCAAGAGACCCAGTACTTC.

The J gene is TRBJ2-7, the V gene TRBV5-4; TRBD1 matches 9 bases. V was pared by 3 bases and J by 2 bases, with 6 bases of the junction left unmatched. The CDR3 covers 15 residues. The V gene's germline CDR1 is SGHNT and CDR2 YYREEE (reference sequence). CDR3 amino acids: CASSSPGQGTYEQYF. The CDR3 DNA reads as TGTGCCAGCAGCTCACCGGGACAGGGTACCTACGAGCAGTACTTC.

This clone was seen just once. J is TRBJ2-7 and V is TRBV7-2; D perhaps matches TRBD2 (5 bases). CDR1 and CDR2 (germline): SGHTA, FQGNSA. The length of the CDR3 is 15 residues. V was trimmed by 3 bases and J by 2 bases, leaving 14 bases between them. The CDR3 nucleotides read TGTGCCAGCAGCTTTCCGGTCGGGGTTACCTACGAGCAGTACTTC. Amino acids: CASSFPVGVTYEQYF.

The chain has TRBV28 and TRBJ2-1; no reliable D call. Germline CDR1 and CDR2: MDHEN and SYDVKM. The CDR3 sequence is 14 residues long. The V end was cut by 3 bases, the J end by 5 bases, with 11 bases between. In DNA, the CDR3 is TGTGCCAGCAGTTTCACTTACAGCAACAATGAGCAGTTCTTC. Translation: CASSFTYSNNEQFF.

This clone has only one observation. The chain uses TRBV10-3 and TRBJ2-3; 13 nucleotides align to TRBD2. CDR3 length equals 17 residues. Losses at the gene ends were 4 bases for V and 4 bases for J; bases not matched to a gene: 8. Germline assignment: CDR1 ENHRY and CDR2 SYGVKD. The CDR3 sequence is CAISGTSGRAGADTQYF. In DNA form, the CDR3 reads TGTGCCATCAGTGGAACTAGCGGGAGGGCCGGGGCAGATACGCAGTATTTT.

The CDR3 region is CASSSRDRGVPDTQYF. The CDR3 bases are TGCGCCAGCAGCTCCCGGGACAGGGGCGTCCCAGATACGCAGTATTTT. The chain combines TRBV5-1 with TRBJ2-3, with 10 bases fitting TRBD1. In germline, CDR1 is SGHRS, CDR2 YFSETQ. V lost 3 bases to trimming and J lost 4 bases; unmatched junction nucleotides: 8. The CDR3 length is 16 residues.

The chain has TRBV6-6 and TRBJ1-4; 7 bases align to TRBD1. V dropped 6 bases and J dropped 8; count of bases not matched to a gene: 9. Germline V gene sequence: CDR1 MNHNY, CDR2 SVGAGI (reference sequence). The CDR3 extends over 14 amino acids. The CDR3 DNA follows: TGTGCCAGCAGGGAAAGACAGGGAAGAGAAAAACTGTTTTTT. Residues: CASRERQGREKLFF.

The chain couples TRBV5-5 to TRBJ2-7, with 8 bases matching TRBD1. Germline CDR1 reads SGHKS; CDR2 reads YYEKEE (reference sequence). The CDR3 loop spans 13 amino acids. The V and J ends lost 3 bases and 7 bases, in that order; junction bases with no gene match: 6. CDR3 DNA: TGTGCCAGCAGCTCGCGGACAGGGTGGGAGCAGTACTTC. Translation: CASSSRTGWEQYF.

In its sample, this clone was seen once. The rearrangement joins TRBV2 to TRBJ1-2, with 8 bases matching TRBD1. The germline V gene encodes CDR1 SNHLY and CDR2 FYNNEI. J lost 6 bases, V lost 4 bases, and 13 bases had no gene match. CDR3 size: 16 residues. CDR3 residues: CASSGDRTGRVHGYTF. CDR3 nucleotide sequence: TGTGCCAGCAGTGGTGATAGGACAGGGAGGGTTCATGGCTACACCTTC.

The V and J genes are TRBV6-5 and TRBJ2-1; D unresolved. The V gene's germline CDR1 is MNHEY and CDR2 SVGAGI. Trimming stripped 2 bases from V and 10 bases from J, with 12 bases between. The CDR3 spans 13 residues. The CDR3 region has the DNA TGTGCCAGCAGTTACGTTAGGAGTGGCGAGCAGTTCTTC. Protein: CASSYVRSGEQFF.

The V and J genes are TRBV5-4 and TRBJ2-1; 7 bases are shared with TRBD2. Germline CDR1 reads SGHNT; CDR2 reads YYREEE (reference sequence). Germline trimming cut 4 bases from V and 9 bases from J; bases unmatched to any gene: 13. The CDR3 is made up of 15 amino acids. In DNA, the CDR3 is TGTGCCAGCAGCGCACGCGTGGGAGGGCCAGGTGAGCAGTTCTTC. Protein sequence: CASSARVGGPGEQFF. The entire variable domain, with the rest obtained from reference TRBV5-4 and TRBJ2-1, is as follows: ETGVTQSPTHLIKTRGQQVTLRCSSQSGHNTVSWYQQALGQGPQFIFQYYREEENGRGNFPPRFSGLQFPNYSSELNVNALELDDSALYLCASSARVGGPGEQFFGPGTRLTVL.

A word on this clone: The same CDR3 arises from other DNA sequences in this sample as well. The V gene is TRBV5-1, the J gene TRBJ2-7, with TRBD1 matching 9 bases. Germline V gives CDR1 SGHRS, CDR2 YFSETQ. This CDR3 comprises 13 residues. With 0 bases clipped from V and 5 bases from J, the junction kept 0 bases outside the gene matches. The DNA of the CDR3 is TGCGCCAGCAGCTTGGGACAGGGGGACGAGCAGTACTTC. Protein product: CASSLGQGDEQYF.

The genes are TRBV5-1 and TRBJ2-5, with no clear D. Germline V gene sequence: CDR1 SGHRS, CDR2 YFSETQ. The CDR3 spans 14 residues. Trimming removed 4 bases from V and 1 base from J, with 11 bases in between. The CDR3 is CASSALQAQETQYF. The CDR3 DNA sequence: TGCGCCAGCAGCGCCCTTCAGGCCCAAGAGACCCAGTACTTC. The complete variable domain, with remaining parts taken from reference TRBV5-1 and TRBJ2-5, reads KAGVTQTPRYLIKTRGQQVTLSCSPISGHRSVSWYQQTPGQGLQFLFEYFSETQRNKGNFPGRFSGRQFSNSRSEMNVSTLELGDSALYLCASSALQAQETQYFGPGTRLLVL.

The chain uses TRBV7-2 and TRBJ1-3; TRBD1 agrees at 8 bases. Germline loops: CDR1 SGHTA, CDR2 FQGNSA. V lost 5 bases, J lost 5 bases, and 8 bases stayed unmatched. This CDR3 is built from 15 residues. The CDR3 DNA reads as TGTGCCAGCAGCCCCGACAGGGGTGTAAGAAACACCATATATTTT. It translates to CASSPDRGVRNTIYF.

Only one count was recorded for this clone. The chain links TRBV19 to TRBJ2-1; TRBD1 aligns across 10 bases. This CDR3 spans 15 amino acids. The trim removed 8 bases at V and 9 bases at J, leaving 13 bases unmatched. In germline, CDR1 is LNHDA, CDR2 SQIVND (reference sequence). The DNA of the CDR3 is TGTGCCAGTGTCCTGACAGGGGGCGTGTCACGTGAGCAGTTCTTC. This encodes CASVLTGGVSREQFF.

The chain uses TRBV13 and TRBJ2-7; 7 positions match TRBD2. V shed 4 bases, J shed 3 bases, and the junction held 9 bases outside the gene matches. Germline V gene sequence: CDR1 PRHDT, CDR2 FYEKMQ (reference sequence). CDR3 size: 15 residues. The CDR3 coding sequence is TGTGCCAGCAGCTCTGGCGGGACTACCCTCTACGAGCAGTACTTC. Translating gives CASSSGGTTLYEQYF. The full variable domain, completed using reference TRBV13 and TRBJ2-7, is AAGVIQSPRHLIKEKRETATLKCYPIPRHDTVYWYQQGPGQDPQFLISFYEKMQSDKGSIPDRFSAQQFSDYHSELNMSSLELGDSALYFCASSSGGTTLYEQYFGPGTRLTVT.

This rearrangement joins TRBV19 to TRBJ1-1, with TRBD1 matching 7 bases. Germline V gives CDR1 LNHDA, CDR2 SQIVND (reference sequence). The CDR3 totals 14 residues. The J segment lost 6 bases and the V segment lost 2 bases, leaving 6 bases of the junction unmatched. The CDR3 spells CASSISTGQPEAFF. DNA for the CDR3: TGTGCCAGTAGTATAAGTACGGGACAGCCTGAAGCTTTCTTT. Full variable domain (remainder filled in from reference TRBV19 and TRBJ1-1): DGGITQSPKYLFRKEGQNVTLSCEQNLNHDAMYWYRQDPGQGLRLIYYSQIVNDFQKGDIAEGYSVSREKKESFPLTVTSAQKNPTAFYLCASSISTGQPEAFFGQGTRLTVV.

V usage is TRBV5-6 and J usage is TRBJ1-1; the match to TRBD1 covers 7 bases. This CDR3 has 14 residues. The V gene's germline CDR1 is SGHDT and CDR2 YYEEEE. J gave up 3 bases and V 4 bases, and 6 bases lay outside the gene matches. CDR3 bases: TGTGCCAGCAGCATCGGACAGGCGTACACTGAAGCTTTCTTT. It specifies CASSIGQAYTEAFF.

The chain uses TRBV10-1 and TRBJ2-5; 7 bases agree with TRBD2. Germline trimming cut 4 bases from V and 5 bases from J; bases unmatched to any gene: 4. This CDR3 is 13 amino acids long. Germline V gene lookup returns CDR1 WNHNN and CDR2 SYGVQD (reference sequence). This CDR3 is CASSGTSEETQYF. Written as DNA, the CDR3 is TGCGCCAGCAGTGGGACTAGTGAGGAGACCCAGTACTTC.

As regards this clone: One end of the junction is discordant with germline, which a read error may explain. The J gene is TRBJ1-1, the V gene TRBV19, with 7 nucleotides matching TRBD1. The CDR3 totals 13 residues. Germline CDR1 LNHDA, CDR2 SQIVND (reference sequence). CDR3 sequence (DNA): TGTGCCAGTAGTTTAGACAGGGCTACTGAAGCTTTCTTT. This translates into CASSLDRATEAFF.

The chain links TRBV4-1 to TRBJ2-7; 7 nucleotides line up with TRBD1. The CDR3 is 15 residues long. V lost 5 bases to trimming and J lost 3 bases; unmatched junction nucleotides: 10. Germline-derived CDR1 and CDR2 are MGHRA and YSYEKL. CDR3 amino acids: CASSTDRALFYEQYF. The CDR3 DNA sequence: TGCGCCAGCAGCACCGACAGGGCCCTTTTCTACGAGCAGTACTTC.

This clone was seen once. CDR3 amino acids: CAWSVLGGVGDEQFF. In DNA form, the CDR3 reads TGTGCCTGGAGTGTACTGGGGGGAGTTGGCGATGAGCAGTTCTTC. The chain combines TRBV30 with TRBJ2-1; D might be TRBD2 (6 bases). The CDR3 is 15 amino acids. Germline assignment: CDR1 GTSNPN and CDR2 SVGIG (reference sequence). V lost 0 bases and J 8 bases, leaving 17 bases between the germline ends.